This T cell receptor (beta chain) was profiled in a study of cytomegalovirus exposure and HLA in healthy donors. The primer mix had 60 Vbeta and 13 Jbeta primers. Only in-frame clones appear in the TCRdb table, and some are missing; sequencing was by immunoSEQ multiplex PCR. The sample includes 200,000 to 250,000 clones, roughly 84% seen only once; the top ten take roughly 1.3%. CDR3 size: 15 residues. Germline V gene data show CDR1 as SGHTA and CDR2 as FQGNSA. Trimming left V 7 bases short and J 1 base short, with 16 bases between. The chain employs TRBV7-2 and TRBJ1-1; D uncertain. The TCR was taken from a girl under 18 in good health and CMV-seronegative. Sequences were obtained from PBMCs. This CDR3 is CASTWEGVKNTEAFF. CDR3 DNA sequence: TGTGCCAGCACCTGGGAGGGAGTGAAGAACACTGAAGCTTTCTTT. Looking up the rest from reference TRBV7-2 and TRBJ1-1 gives the full variable domain: GAGVSQSPSNKVTEKGKDVELRCDPISGHTALYWYRQSLGQGLEFLIYFQGNSAPDKSGLPSDRFSAERTGGSVSTLTIQRTQQEDSAVYLCASTWEGVKNTEAFFGQGTRLTVV.